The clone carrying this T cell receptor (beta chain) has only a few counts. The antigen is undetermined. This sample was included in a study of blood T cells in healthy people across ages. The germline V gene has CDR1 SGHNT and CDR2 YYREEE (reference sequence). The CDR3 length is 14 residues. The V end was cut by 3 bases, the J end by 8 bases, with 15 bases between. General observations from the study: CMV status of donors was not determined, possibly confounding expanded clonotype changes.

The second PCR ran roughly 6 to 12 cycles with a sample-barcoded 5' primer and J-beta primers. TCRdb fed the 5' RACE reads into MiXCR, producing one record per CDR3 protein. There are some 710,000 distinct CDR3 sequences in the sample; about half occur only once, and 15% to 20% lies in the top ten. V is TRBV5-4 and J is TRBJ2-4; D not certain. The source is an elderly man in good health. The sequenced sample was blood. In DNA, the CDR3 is TGTGCCAGCAGCTACTTGGACCTCCGGGACATTCAGTACTTC. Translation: CASSYLDLRDIQYF.